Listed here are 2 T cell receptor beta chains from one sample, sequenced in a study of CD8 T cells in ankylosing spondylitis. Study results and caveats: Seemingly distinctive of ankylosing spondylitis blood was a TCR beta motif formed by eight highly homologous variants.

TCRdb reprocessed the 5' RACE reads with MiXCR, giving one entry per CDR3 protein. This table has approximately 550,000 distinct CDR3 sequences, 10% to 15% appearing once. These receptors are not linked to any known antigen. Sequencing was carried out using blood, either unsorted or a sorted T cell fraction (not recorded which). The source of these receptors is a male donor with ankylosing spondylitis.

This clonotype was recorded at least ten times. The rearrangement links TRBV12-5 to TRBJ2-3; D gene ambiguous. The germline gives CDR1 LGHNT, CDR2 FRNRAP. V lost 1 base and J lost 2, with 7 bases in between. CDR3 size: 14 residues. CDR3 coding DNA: TGTGCTAGTGGTTTGGCGACATACACAGATACGCAGTATTTT. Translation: CASGLATYTDTQYF.

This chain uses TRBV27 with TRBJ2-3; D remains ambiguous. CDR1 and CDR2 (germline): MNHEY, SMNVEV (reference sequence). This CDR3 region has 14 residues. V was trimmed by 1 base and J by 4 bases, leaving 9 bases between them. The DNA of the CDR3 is TGTGCCAGCAGTTTATTGGCGACCCCAGATACGCAGTATTTT. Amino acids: CASSLLATPDTQYF.